This T cell receptor (beta chain) was sequenced for a study of blood T cells in healthy people across ages. General observations from the study: Changes in expanded clonotypes were possibly confounded, as the CMV status of donors was unknown. A greater number of naive CD4+ cells and higher diversity distinguished long-lived donors from aged donors.

A J-beta primer mix and a sample-barcoded 5' primer were used in a second PCR of roughly 7 to 12 cycles. Each cDNA molecule carried a tag from a template-switch adaptor that contained 12 random nucleotides. Sequencing of every sample gave 3 million or more CDR3-containing paired-end reads. TCRdb redid the calling of the 5' RACE reads with MiXCR, one entry per CDR3 protein. The sample yields about 780,000 distinct CDR3 sequences, less than 80% seen once. As concerns this clonotype: Its antigen is unidentified.

Germline CDR1 ENHRY, CDR2 SYGVKD. After removal of 6 bases from V and 1 base from J, the junction contained 2 bases not matched to a gene. This CDR3 is built from 13 residues. The clonotype was recovered from a man aged 30-40 years in good health. The sequencing input was blood. The V and J genes are TRBV10-3 and TRBJ2-7; 8 positions match TRBD1. CDR3 sequence reads: CAIRDRVSYEQYF. For the CDR3, the DNA is TGTGCCATCAGGGACAGGGTATCCTACGAGCAGTACTTC.